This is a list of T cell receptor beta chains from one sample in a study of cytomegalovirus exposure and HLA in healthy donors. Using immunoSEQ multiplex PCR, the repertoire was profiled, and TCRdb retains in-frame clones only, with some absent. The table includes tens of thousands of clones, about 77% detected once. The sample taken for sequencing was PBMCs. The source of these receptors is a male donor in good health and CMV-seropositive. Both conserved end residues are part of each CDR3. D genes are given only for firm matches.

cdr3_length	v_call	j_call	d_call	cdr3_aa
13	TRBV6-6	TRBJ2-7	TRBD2	CASSGSGKLEQYF
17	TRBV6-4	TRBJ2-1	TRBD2	CASRSGLAGGNWDEQFF
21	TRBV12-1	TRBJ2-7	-	CASSFSPAAACLRDRAHEQYF
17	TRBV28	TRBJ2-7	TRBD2	CASSGGTSGSFAYEQYF
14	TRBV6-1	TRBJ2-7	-	CASSGVAGTYEQYF
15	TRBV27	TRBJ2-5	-	CASSLGSGDSETQYF
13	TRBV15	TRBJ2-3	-	CATSRGGGNTQYF
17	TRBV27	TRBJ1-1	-	CASSLSSWTTMNTEAFF
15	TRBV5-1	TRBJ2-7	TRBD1	CASSLADRGAYEQYF
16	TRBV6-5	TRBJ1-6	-	CASSYVFSSYNSPLHF
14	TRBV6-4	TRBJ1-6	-	CARSRWGPGSPLHF
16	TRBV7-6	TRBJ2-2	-	CASSSTLPVNTGELFF
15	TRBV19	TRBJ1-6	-	CASSMIGTGESPLHF
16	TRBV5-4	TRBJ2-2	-	CASSSTSEWRGGELFF
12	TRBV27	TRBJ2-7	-	CASGWGSYEQYF
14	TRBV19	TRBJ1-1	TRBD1	CASSQGGLDTEAFF
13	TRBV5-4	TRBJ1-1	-	CASSFGLNTEAFF
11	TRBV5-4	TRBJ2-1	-	CASSFNNEQFF
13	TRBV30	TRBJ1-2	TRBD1	CAWSAGTGGGYTF
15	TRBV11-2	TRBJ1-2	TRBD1	CASSPYQGAVYGYTF
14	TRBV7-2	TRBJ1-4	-	CASSPTPAGEKLFF
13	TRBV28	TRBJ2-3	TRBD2	CASSLLLGGEQYF
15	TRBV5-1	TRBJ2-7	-	CASSLAARSNYEQYF
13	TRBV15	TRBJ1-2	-	CATSLKQGAGYTF
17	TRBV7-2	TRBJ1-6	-	CASSLRYRRREDSPLHF
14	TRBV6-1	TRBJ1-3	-	CASIRGGSGNTIYF
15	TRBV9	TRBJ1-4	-	CASSPRTASNEKLFF
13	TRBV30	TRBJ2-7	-	CAWSVEGAREQYF
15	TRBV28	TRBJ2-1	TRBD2	CASLTSGSSYNEQFF
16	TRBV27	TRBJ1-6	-	CASSLTTGSYNSPLHF
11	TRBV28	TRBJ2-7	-	CATELENEQYF
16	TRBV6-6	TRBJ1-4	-	CASSPAVVVFNEKLFF
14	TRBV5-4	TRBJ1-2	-	CASSPGGARGGYTF
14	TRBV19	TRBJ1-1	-	CASSTGPRGTEAFF
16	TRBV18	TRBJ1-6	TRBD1	CASSPLPDRAGSPLHF
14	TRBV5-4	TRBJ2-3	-	CASSFWPSTDTQYF
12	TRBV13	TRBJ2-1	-	CASSRTYNEQFF
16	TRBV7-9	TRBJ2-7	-	CASSLRSQGSSYEQYF
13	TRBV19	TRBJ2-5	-	CASRGGAQETQYF
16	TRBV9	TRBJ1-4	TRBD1	CASSVWTGGTGEKLFF
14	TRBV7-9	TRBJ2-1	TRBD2	CASSLGGTSAEQFF
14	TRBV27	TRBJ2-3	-	CASSLALGTDTQYF
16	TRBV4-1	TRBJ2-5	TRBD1	CASSQDKRDRGRIQYF
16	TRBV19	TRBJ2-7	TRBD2	CASSRNLAGVGHEQYF
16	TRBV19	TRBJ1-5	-	CASLITGRASNQPQHF
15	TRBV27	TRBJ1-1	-	CASSRPPGVNTEAFF
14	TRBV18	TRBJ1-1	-	CASSPGGAGTEAFF
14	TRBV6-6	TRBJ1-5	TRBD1	CATGGGYSNQPQHF
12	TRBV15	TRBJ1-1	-	CATSRREAEAFF
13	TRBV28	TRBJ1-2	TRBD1	CASTPSTGYGYTF
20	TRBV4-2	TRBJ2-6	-	CASSQDRRDTKGSGANVLTF
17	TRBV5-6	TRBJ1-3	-	CASSRVDPGRTGNTIYF
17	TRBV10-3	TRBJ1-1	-	CAISDTLGAPKNTEAFF
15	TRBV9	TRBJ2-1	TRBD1	CASSAKDRGGNEQFF
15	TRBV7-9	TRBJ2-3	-	CASSLILDRTDTQYF
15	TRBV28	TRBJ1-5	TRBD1	CASSLARGQNQPQHF
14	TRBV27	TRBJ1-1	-	CASRVPGVGTEAFF
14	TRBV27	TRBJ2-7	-	CASSWQRASYEQYF
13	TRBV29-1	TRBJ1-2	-	CSAPRGEGYGYTF
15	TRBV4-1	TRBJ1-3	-	CASSQVSGDLNTIYF